The 13 T cell receptor beta chains listed next were all sequenced from one sample in a study of T cells in Graves' hyperthyroidism and ophthalmopathy. Amplified TCR beta CDR3 regions came from RNA transcripts. Researchers ran a first-round RT-PCR on the TCR CDR3 using the HTBI primer set. TCRdb reprocessed the multiplex PCR reads via MiXCR and lists one record per CDR3 protein. The table includes roughly 740,000 distinct CDR3 sequences, roughly 17% detected once. Sequencing was carried out using blood. The source is a man aged 18 to 29 with Graves' hyperthyroidism.

The gene calls are TRBV6-6 and TRBJ2-3; D gene unclear. There are 14 residues in the CDR3. The germline V and J ends were trimmed by 2 bases and 10 bases, with 16 bases remaining between them. Germline lookup yields CDR1 MNHNY and CDR2 SVGAGI (reference sequence). CDR3: CASSYDGPTGPQYF. The CDR3 DNA reads TGTGCCAGCAGTTACGACGGCCCAACGGGTCCGCAGTATTTT.

This clonotype came up a few times. The chain employs TRBV12-3 or TRBV12-4 and TRBJ1-1; the D gene is possibly TRBD1 (6 bases). The CDR3 has 17 residues. The V end lost 4 bases, the J end lost 4 bases, and 22 bases lay between the germline ends. CDR3 loop: CASSSGRGRPPATEAFF. CDR3 coding DNA: TGTGCCAGCAGTTCGGGTCGGGGGCGGCCCCCGGCCACTGAAGCTTTCTTT.

This clonotype was counted at least ten times. This chain joins TRBV7-8 and TRBJ2-1; 8 bases map to TRBD2. The CDR3 covers 15 residues. The V and J ends lost 1 base and 6 bases, in that order; junction bases with no gene match: 5. From germline, CDR1 is SGHVS and CDR2 FQNEAQ. DNA for the CDR3: TGTGCCAGCAGCTTAGTCTTAGCGGGACTCAATGAGCAGTTCTTC. Protein product: CASSLVLAGLNEQFF.

At least ten counts were recorded for this clonotype. V gene TRBV2 combines with J gene TRBJ1-4, with 9 positions matching TRBD1. This CDR3 comprises 15 residues. Per germline, CDR1 SNHLY and CDR2 FYNNEI. The ends lost 7 bases at V and 7 bases at J; junction bases unmatched: 10. CDR3 DNA sequence: TGTGCCAGCATGAACAGGGGGCGACGAGGTGAAAAACTGTTTTTT. Its protein product is CASMNRGRRGEKLFF.

V and J are TRBV6-5 and TRBJ1-3, with a weak D call TRBD1 (5 bases). Germline V gives CDR1 MNHEY, CDR2 SVGAGI. The CDR3 covers 14 residues. The V gene lost 0 bases and the J gene lost 2 bases, with 5 bases spanning the gap. CDR3 region: CASSYSGAGNTIYF. The CDR3 nucleotides read TGTGCCAGCAGTTACTCGGGGGCTGGAAACACCATATATTTT.

This clonotype was counted many times. The rearrangement uses TRBV6-2 or TRBV6-3 and TRBJ2-7; no definite D call. V was cut by 0 bases and J by 7 bases, with 13 bases left in between. The CDR3 covers 14 residues. Germline-derived CDR1 and CDR2 are MNHEY and SVGEGT. Here the CDR3 DNA reads TGTGCCAGCAGTTACTCGGGCGGCACCCGGGAGCAGTACTTC. Translation gives CASSYSGGTREQYF.

This clonotype has ten or more counts. J is TRBJ2-7 and V is TRBV10-2; 9 nucleotides agree with TRBD2. Looked up from germline, CDR1 is WSHSY and CDR2 is SAAADI. The CDR3 has 15 residues. V lost 6 bases to trimming and J lost 2 bases; unmatched junction nucleotides: 8. CDR3 sequence reads: CASSVAGGYAYEQYF. CDR3 nucleotides: TGCGCCAGCAGCGTTGCGGGGGGGTACGCCTACGAGCAGTACTTC.

This clonotype has a handful of counts. V and J are TRBV20-1 and TRBJ2-1; D is possibly TRBD1 (5 bases). The CDR3 totals 11 residues. CDR1 and CDR2 from the germline V gene are DFQATT and SNEGSKA (reference sequence). CDR3 loop: CRAAGYNEQFF. CDR3 nucleotide sequence: TGCAGGGCGGCAGGGTACAATGAGCAGTTCTTC.

This rearrangement joins TRBV7-9 to TRBJ1-5; D is ambiguous. From germline, CDR1 is SEHNR and CDR2 FQNEAQ (reference sequence). The length of the CDR3 is 15 residues. Between the trimmed V and J ends, which lost 2 bases and 7 bases, there was a span of 15 bases. CDR3 coding DNA: TGTGCCAGCAGCTTAAGAGGAGGGTCGGGACAGCCCCAGCATTTT. It translates to CASSLRGGSGQPQHF.

J is TRBJ2-7 and V is TRBV7-9, with TRBD2 identical over 9 bases. The CDR3 sequence is 16 residues long. Germline V gives CDR1 SEHNR, CDR2 FQNEAQ (reference sequence). The ends lost 0 bases at V and 4 bases at J; junction bases unmatched: 7. The CDR3 is CASSLARAGGAYEQYF. Here the CDR3 DNA reads TGTGCCAGCAGCTTAGCCAGGGCGGGAGGGGCTTACGAGCAGTACTTC.

This clonotype showed up just a few times. The chain employs TRBV29-1 and TRBJ1-1; D may be TRBD1 (5 bases). In germline, CDR1 is SQVTM, CDR2 ANQGSEA. V lost 7 bases and J lost 0, with 9 bases in between. This CDR3 comprises 12 residues. CDR3 coding DNA: TGCAGCGGGGGGGGTATGAACACTGAAGCTTTCTTT. This encodes CSGGGMNTEAFF.

The chain combines TRBV13 with TRBJ2-3; 7 bases are shared with TRBD2. CDR3 length equals 17 residues. In germline, CDR1 is PRHDT, CDR2 FYEKMQ (reference sequence). After removal of 0 bases from V and 3 bases from J, the junction contained 9 bases not matched to a gene. This CDR3 is CASSLGPGGSDTDTQYF. CDR3 bases: TGTGCCAGCAGCTTAGGCCCTGGCGGGAGTGATACAGATACGCAGTATTTT.

This clonotype was seen only a few times. The germline gene is not matched at one end of the junction; a read error may be the cause. This rearrangement joins TRBV6-1 to TRBJ1-5; D is possibly TRBD1 (6 bases). The germline CDR1 and CDR2 sequences are MNHNS and SASEGT. This CDR3 comprises 15 residues. In DNA, the CDR3 is TGTGCCAGCAGAGAAGGGGGAATTGAGAATCAGCCCCAGCATTTT. This gives the protein CASREGGIENQPQHF.